This TCR beta chain was recovered during a study of response to subunit inactivated influenza vaccine. TCRdb processed the RT-PCR reads anew with MiXCR; each CDR3 protein has one entry. Of hundreds of thousands of distinct CDR3 sequences listed, 14% were seen once; the top ten hold 6.5% to 8%. This clonotype has more than one count but fewer than ten. This CDR3 contains 17 residues. Germline CDR1 SGHVS, CDR2 FQNEAQ. V lost 8 bases to trimming and J lost 0 bases, with 17 bases between them. V is TRBV7-8 and J is TRBJ1-6; D gene uncertain. The sequence was collected from a man aged 45-60 years who received an inactivated influenza vaccine. This material consisted of PBMCs from blood, taken 14 to 15 days before vaccination. This CDR3 is CASSLMISGSYNSPLHF. CDR3 in DNA: TGTGCCAGCTCTTTGATGATAAGTGGCTCCTATAATTCACCCCTCCACTTT.